What follows are 25 T cell receptor beta chains derived from one specimen sequenced in a study of control samples from healthy donors and cancer patients. Repertoires were generated with immunoSEQ multiplex PCR, while TCRdb's copy carries only in-frame clones and drops some. This table holds approximately 150,000 clones, roughly 89% found once. The source material was PBMCs. The receptor set was obtained from a man in his forties or fifties with head and neck cancer.

This chain joins TRBV10-1 and TRBJ2-1, with 9 nucleotides matching TRBD2. The CDR3 spans 15 residues. J lost 5 bases, V lost 6 bases, and 8 bases had no gene match. Germline CDR1 and CDR2: WNHNN and SYGVQD (reference sequence). CDR3 amino acids: CASSVRAGGNNEQFF. In DNA, the CDR3 is TGCGCCAGCAGCGTCCGAGCGGGGGGTAACAATGAGCAGTTCTTC.

The V and J genes are TRBV7-8 and TRBJ1-3, with D possibly TRBD1 on 6 matching bases. Deletions cut 1 base from V and 5 bases from J, with 15 bases between. The CDR3 is 16 residues long. Looked up from germline, CDR1 is SGHVS and CDR2 is FQNEAQ. The CDR3 nucleotides read TGTGCCAGCAGCTTAGTCCTGGGGGCGACTAGAAACACCATATATTTT. Translated: CASSLVLGATRNTIYF.

This clone showed up just a few times. The chain carries TRBV28 and TRBJ2-3; the D gene could be TRBD1 or TRBD2 (5 bases each). Trimming cost V 11 bases and J 2 bases, with 14 bases left between them. Per germline, CDR1 MDHEN and CDR2 SYDVKM. This CDR3 comprises 13 residues. This CDR3 reads CASLGTVTDTQYF. CDR3 sequence (DNA): TGTGCCTCCCTAGGGACCGTCACAGATACGCAGTATTTT. Full variable domain (rest looked up from reference TRBV28 and TRBJ2-3): DVKVTQSSRYLVKRTGEKVFLECVQDMDHENMFWYRQDPGLGLRLIYFSYDVKMKEKGDIPEGYSVSREKKERFSLILESASTNQTSMYLCASLGTVTDTQYFGPGTRLTVL.

The chain carries TRBV6-2 or TRBV6-3 and TRBJ1-2; D call uncertain. The CDR3 contains 14 residues. V lost 5 bases and J lost 6, with 16 bases in between. CDR1 and CDR2 (germline): MNHEY, SVGEGT. The CDR3 region has the DNA TGTGCCAGCAGTCGGTTCACCCCGGTTGATGGCTACACCTTC. This encodes CASSRFTPVDGYTF.

The genes are TRBV6-5 and TRBJ2-3, with D hard to call. Trimming shortened V by 2 bases and J by 0 bases, and 12 bases separated the two germline ends. This CDR3 spans 16 amino acids. Germline V gives CDR1 MNHEY, CDR2 SVGAGI. The CDR3 here is CASSYIGATSTDTQYF. The CDR3 nucleotides read TGTGCCAGCAGTTACATTGGTGCAACTAGCACAGATACGCAGTATTTT.

The chain links TRBV28 to TRBJ1-5; TRBD1 aligns across 7 bases. The germline V gene encodes CDR1 MDHEN and CDR2 SYDVKM. Unmatched junction bases numbered 15, after V lost 6 bases and J lost 4 bases. The CDR3 spans 17 residues. CDR3 in DNA: TGTGCCAGCAGCCCCGGATGGAGGGGGCTAAAGAATCAGCCCCAGCATTTT. Its protein is CASSPGWRGLKNQPQHF.

V is TRBV11-2 and J is TRBJ2-7; D remains ambiguous. Germline lookup yields CDR1 SGHAT and CDR2 FQNNGV. Trimming removed 5 bases at V and 6 bases at J, with 11 bases between. This CDR3 comprises 12 residues. CDR3 DNA: TGTGCCAGCAGCGTTAGGGTCGGCGAGCAGTACTTC. Translating it yields CASSVRVGEQYF. The whole variable domain, remainder taken from reference TRBV11-2 and TRBJ2-7, is EAGVAQSPRYKIIEKRQSVAFWCNPISGHATLYWYQQILGQGPKLLIQFQNNGVVDDSQLPKDRFSAERLKGVDSTLKIQPAKLEDSAVYLCASSVRVGEQYFGPGTRLTVT.

In this sample, this clone turned up a few times. V usage is TRBV20-1 and J usage is TRBJ1-5; D is undetermined. The CDR3 is 16 residues long. Per the germline V gene, CDR1 is DFQATT and CDR2 is SNEGSKA (reference sequence). The germline V and J ends were trimmed by 3 bases and 0 bases, with 15 bases remaining between them. The CDR3 coding sequence is TGCAGTGCTAGTTCCGCTCCAGCGGATAGCAATCAGCCCCAGCATTTT. This sequence encodes CSASSAPADSNQPQHF.

This clone was seen once. The rearrangement links TRBV6-5 to TRBJ1-6; D possibly corresponds to TRBD1 (6 bases). CDR1 MNHEY and CDR2 SVGAGI come from the germline V gene. V was cut by 3 bases and J by 8 bases, with 14 bases left in between. The CDR3 consists of 15 residues. CDR3 sequence reads: CASSYRSGGDSPLHF. DNA for the CDR3: TGTGCCAGCAGTTATCGTTCCGGGGGCGATTCACCCCTCCACTTT.

The genes are TRBV20-1 and TRBJ2-2; no reliable D call. V was trimmed by 3 bases and J by 6 bases, leaving 14 bases between them. The CDR3 contains 14 residues. Germline CDR1 and CDR2: DFQATT and SNEGSKA (reference sequence). Here the CDR3 DNA reads TGCAGTGCTAGTGACGTAAGGGTCTCCGGGGAGCTGTTTTTT. Translating it yields CSASDVRVSGELFF.

This chain links TRBV19 with TRBJ1-4; D is unclear. The CDR3 runs 14 residues. Germline-derived CDR1 and CDR2 are LNHDA and SQIVND (reference sequence). Trimming took 2 bases from V and 3 from J, leaving 7 bases between them. The CDR3 reads CASSIQVSNEKLFF. CDR3 in DNA: TGTGCCAGTAGTATACAGGTCTCTAATGAAAAACTGTTTTTT.

The count of this clone is one. The chain recombines TRBV7-2 with TRBJ2-3; 10 bases are a match to TRBD1. With V trimmed by 4 bases and J by 3 bases, 4 bases remained unmatched. CDR1 and CDR2 (germline): SGHTA, FQGNSA. The CDR3 is made up of 15 amino acids. The CDR3 reads CASSSGQGETDTQYF. The DNA for the CDR3 is TGTGCCAGCAGCTCCGGACAGGGGGAGACAGATACGCAGTATTTT.

V and J are TRBV9 and TRBJ2-7; maybe TRBD1 (6 bases). The germline V gene encodes CDR1 SGDLS and CDR2 YYNGEE. V shed 0 bases and J shed 7 bases, with 26 bases lying between them. The CDR3 extends over 18 amino acids. The CDR3 DNA is TGTGCCAGCAGCGTAGAACCCCCTGGCAGGGGACGACCCTTTGAGCAGTACTTC. As protein: CASSVEPPGRGRPFEQYF.

The chain uses TRBV21-1 and TRBJ1-2; the table's D gene call, TRBD1, was not cross checked with the DNA. TRBV21-1 is a documented pseudogene. This CDR3 contains 18 residues. The DNA of the CDR3 is TGTGCCAGCAGCAAATGGTCGGTTGTAGGACACTCGAACTATGGCTACACCTTC. Translation: CASSKWSVVGHSNYGYTF.

J is TRBJ2-1 and V is TRBV6-1; D perhaps matches TRBD2 (5 bases). The CDR3 totals 15 residues. Trimming took off 2 bases at V and 2 bases at J, with 10 bases between the two ends. CDR1 is MNHNS and CDR2 is SASEGT in the germline V gene. The CDR3 region has the DNA TGTGCCAGCAGTGAATCGGGGTCTCCCTACAATGAGCAGTTCTTC. It codes for CASSESGSPYNEQFF.

The chain is built from TRBV6-5 and TRBJ2-7; no clear D gene. Trimming pared 6 bases from V and 3 bases from J, leaving 9 bases between. Germline values: CDR1 MNHEY, CDR2 SVGAGI. This CDR3 has 12 residues. The DNA for the CDR3 is TGTGCCAGCAGGGCTAGAGGCTACGAGCAGTACTTC. Translation: CASRARGYEQYF.

The V call is TRBV6-2 or TRBV6-3, the J call TRBJ2-1; 11 bases are shared with TRBD2. Germline values: CDR1 MNHEY, CDR2 SVGEGT. The CDR3 has 13 amino acids. V dropped 5 bases and J dropped 9; count of bases not matched to a gene: 3. The CDR3 protein is CASSPGLAVEQFF. The DNA of the CDR3 is TGTGCCAGCAGTCCGGGACTAGCGGTTGAGCAGTTCTTC.

The V gene is TRBV28, the J gene TRBJ1-5; D unclear. The CDR3 totals 17 residues. V lost 2 bases and J lost 2, with 16 bases in between. CDR1 and CDR2 (germline): MDHEN, SYDVKM. CDR3 amino acids: CASSLIFGTERNQPQHF. Written as DNA, the CDR3 is TGTGCCAGCAGTTTAATTTTTGGCACGGAACGCAATCAGCCCCAGCATTTT. The full variable domain, in which reference TRBV28 and TRBJ1-5 provide the parts outside the CDR3, is DVKVTQSSRYLVKRTGEKVFLECVQDMDHENMFWYRQDPGLGLRLIYFSYDVKMKEKGDIPEGYSVSREKKERFSLILESASTNQTSMYLCASSLIFGTERNQPQHFGDGTRLSIL.

The gene calls are TRBV4-1 and TRBJ2-1; 8 bases match TRBD2. The CDR3 is 16 amino acids. Per the germline V gene, CDR1 is MGHRA and CDR2 is YSYEKL. V shed 1 base, J shed 3 bases, and the junction held 5 bases outside the gene matches. The CDR3: CASSQVNSGVYNEQFF. In DNA form, the CDR3 reads TGCGCCAGCAGCCAAGTGAATAGCGGGGTCTACAATGAGCAGTTCTTC.

The DNA of the CDR3 is TGTGCCAGCAGTGAAATCGGGCCCGGACAGCCCACCGGGGAGCTGTTTTTT. Protein: CASSEIGPGQPTGELFF. This chain uses TRBV11-3 with TRBJ2-2, with D maybe TRBD1 (6 bases). This CDR3 comprises 17 residues. Germline CDR1 is SGHNT and CDR2 is YENEEA. Trimming left V 6 bases short and J 4 bases short, with 21 bases between.

The V call is TRBV5-1, the J call TRBJ2-5, with D tentatively TRBD2 (5 bases). V dropped 4 bases and J dropped 5 bases, with 15 bases sitting between them. Per germline, CDR1 SGHRS and CDR2 YFSETQ. The CDR3 is 14 residues long. The CDR3 protein is CASSPGVVGETQYF. The CDR3 DNA reads as TGCGCCAGCAGCCCCGGGGTAGTTGGGGAGACCCAGTACTTC. The entire variable domain, with the rest obtained from reference TRBV5-1 and TRBJ2-5, is as follows: KAGVTQTPRYLIKTRGQQVTLSCSPISGHRSVSWYQQTPGQGLQFLFEYFSETQRNKGNFPGRFSGRQFSNSRSEMNVSTLELGDSALYLCASSPGVVGETQYFGPGTRLLVL.

The chain recombines TRBV6-2 or TRBV6-3 with TRBJ1-5; a weak D match, TRBD1 (5 bases). The CDR3 extends over 14 amino acids. The V end was cut by 5 bases, the J end by 7 bases, with 15 bases between. In germline, CDR1 is MNHEY, CDR2 SVGEGT. CDR3: CASSSRWGSQPQHF. The DNA for the CDR3 is TGTGCCAGCAGTAGCCGTTGGGGGAGCCAGCCCCAGCATTTT.

This clone was seen once. The chain links TRBV19 to TRBJ1-5; D is undetermined. The CDR3 runs 16 residues. Germline V CDR1 and CDR2: LNHDA, SQIVND (reference sequence). The germline V and J ends were trimmed by 7 bases and 1 base, with 17 bases remaining between them. The CDR3 nucleotides are TGTGCCAGTACCAGGACGGCGAGTGGAAGCAATCAGCCCCAGCATTTT. Translating it yields CASTRTASGSNQPQHF.

The chain recombines TRBV3-1 (or the pseudogene TRBV3-2) with TRBJ2-7; TRBD1 aligns across 8 bases. The germline CDR1 and CDR2 sequences are LGHDT and YNNKEL (reference sequence). After removal of 6 bases from V and 3 bases from J, the junction contained 7 bases not matched to a gene. The CDR3 length is 14 residues. CDR3: CASSGTGSYYEQYF. CDR3 DNA sequence: TGTGCCAGCAGTGGGACAGGATCGTACTACGAGCAGTACTTC.

The chain combines TRBV18 with TRBJ2-1; TRBD2 matches 12 bases. V was clipped by 4 bases and J by 8 bases; unmatched bases: 3. The CDR3 is made up of 14 amino acids. Germline CDR1 reads KGHSH; CDR2 reads LQKENI. This CDR3 is CASSRLAGAHEQFF. CDR3 coding DNA: TGTGCCAGCTCACGACTAGCGGGGGCTCATGAGCAGTTCTTC.